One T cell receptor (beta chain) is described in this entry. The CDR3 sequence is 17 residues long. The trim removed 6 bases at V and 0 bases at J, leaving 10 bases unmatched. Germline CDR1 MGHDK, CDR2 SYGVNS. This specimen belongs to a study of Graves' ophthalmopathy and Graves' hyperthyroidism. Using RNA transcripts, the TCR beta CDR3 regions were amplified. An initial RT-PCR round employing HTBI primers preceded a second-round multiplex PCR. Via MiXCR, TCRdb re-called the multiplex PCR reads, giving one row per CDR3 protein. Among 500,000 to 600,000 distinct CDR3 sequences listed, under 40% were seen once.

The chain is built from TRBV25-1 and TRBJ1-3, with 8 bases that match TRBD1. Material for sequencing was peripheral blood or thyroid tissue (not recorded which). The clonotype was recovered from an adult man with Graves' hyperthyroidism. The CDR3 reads CASSQGAGGLSGNTIYF. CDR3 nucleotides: TGTGCCAGCAGCCAAGGCGCAGGGGGCCTCTCTGGAAACACCATATATTTT.